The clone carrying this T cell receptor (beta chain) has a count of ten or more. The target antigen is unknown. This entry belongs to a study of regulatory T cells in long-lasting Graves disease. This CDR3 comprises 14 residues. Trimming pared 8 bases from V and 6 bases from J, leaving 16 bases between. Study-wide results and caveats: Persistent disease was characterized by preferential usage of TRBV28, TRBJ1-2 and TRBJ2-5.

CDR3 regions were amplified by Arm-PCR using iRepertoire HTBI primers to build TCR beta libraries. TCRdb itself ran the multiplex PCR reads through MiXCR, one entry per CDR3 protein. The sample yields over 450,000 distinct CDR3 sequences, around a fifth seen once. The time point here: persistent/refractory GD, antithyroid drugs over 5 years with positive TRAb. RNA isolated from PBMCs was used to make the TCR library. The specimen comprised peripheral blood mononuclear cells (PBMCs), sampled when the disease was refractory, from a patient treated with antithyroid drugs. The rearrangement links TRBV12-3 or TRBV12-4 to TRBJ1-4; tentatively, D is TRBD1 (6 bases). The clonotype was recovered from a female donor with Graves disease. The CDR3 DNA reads TGTGCCAGCGCCGCCGTGGCAGGGGATGAAAAACTGTTTTTT. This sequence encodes CASAAVAGDEKLFF.